The 20 T cell receptor beta chains below come from one sample, sequenced in a study of T cells in Graves' hyperthyroidism and ophthalmopathy. The source material, RNA transcripts, was used to amplify TCR beta CDR3 regions. Using the HTBI primer set, a first-round RT-PCR was run on the TCR CDR3. MiXCR, run by TCRdb on the multiplex PCR reads, gives a single entry per CDR3 protein. The data contain about 250,000 distinct CDR3 sequences, 22% of them seen just once; the ten biggest clones take up around 60%. The sequenced material came from blood. Receptors were obtained from a man aged 30-40 years with Graves' ophthalmopathy.

This chain links TRBV6-1 with TRBJ2-7; 8 positions match TRBD1. There are 13 residues in the CDR3. Germline CDR1 reads MNHNS; CDR2 reads SASEGT. J was trimmed by 1 base and V by 8 bases; bases with no gene match: 4. In nucleotides, the CDR3 is TGTGCCAGCGGACAGGGAGGATCCTACGAGCAGTACTTC. Its translation: CASGQGGSYEQYF.

The chain employs TRBV6-2 or TRBV6-3 and TRBJ2-3, with D unresolved. Germline V gene data show CDR1 as MNHEY and CDR2 as SVGEGT. Trimming removed 4 bases at V and 5 bases at J, with 10 bases between. The CDR3 contains 13 residues. The chain's CDR3 is CASSSDQVDTQYF. CDR3 coding DNA: TGTGCCAGCAGTTCCGACCAGGTAGATACGCAGTATTTT.

This clonotype was seen only a few times. The J gene is TRBJ1-4, the V gene TRBV20-1; a possible D gene is TRBD1 (6 bases). The V end was cut by 5 bases, the J end by 5 bases, with 12 bases between. The CDR3 length is 13 residues. Germline-derived CDR1 and CDR2 are DFQATT and SNEGSKA (reference sequence). DNA of the CDR3: TGCAGTGCTGGGACACCGCCGAATGAAAAACTGTTTTTT. Translation: CSAGTPPNEKLFF.

This clonotype appeared a few times. V usage is TRBV27 and J usage is TRBJ2-2; D gene ambiguous. CDR1 and CDR2 from the germline V gene are MNHEY and SMNVEV (reference sequence). V was cut by 0 bases and J by 4 bases, with 9 bases left in between. The CDR3 has 15 amino acids. CDR3 loop: CASSLSSAITGELFF. For the CDR3, the DNA is TGTGCCAGCAGTTTATCGTCGGCGATCACCGGGGAGCTGTTTTTT.

This sequence joins TRBV12-3 or TRBV12-4 and TRBJ1-2; D is possibly TRBD1 (5 bases). This CDR3 is 14 amino acids long. The V end was cut by 4 bases, the J end by 0 bases, with 9 bases between. The CDR3 nucleotides are TGTGCCAGCAGTTATAGGGGATCTAACTATGGCTACACCTTC. It codes for CASSYRGSNYGYTF.

The chain is built from TRBV19 and TRBJ1-2, with 9 positions matching TRBD1. CDR1 and CDR2 from the germline V gene are LNHDA and SQIVND (reference sequence). The J segment lost 8 bases and the V segment lost 6 bases, leaving 7 bases of the junction unmatched. The CDR3 is 13 residues long. The CDR3 DNA reads TGTGCCAGTAGGAAATGGACAGGGGAGGGCTACACCTTC. Its translation is CASRKWTGEGYTF. Complete variable domain (other parts from reference TRBV19 and TRBJ1-2): DGGITQSPKYLFRKEGQNVTLSCEQNLNHDAMYWYRQDPGQGLRLIYYSQIVNDFQKGDIAEGYSVSREKKESFPLTVTSAQKNPTAFYLCASRKWTGEGYTFGSGTRLTVV.

A few counts support this clonotype. The chain joins TRBV18 to TRBJ2-1; 9 nucleotides line up with TRBD2. The junction had 4 bases not matched to a gene; V was cut back by 2 bases and J by 5 bases. Germline V CDR1 and CDR2: KGHSH, LQKENI. The CDR3 consists of 15 residues. The CDR3 DNA reads TGTGCCAGCTCACCAGTCCTAGCGGGGAACAATGAGCAGTTCTTC. Translating it yields CASSPVLAGNNEQFF. The whole variable domain, filled in from reference TRBV18 and TRBJ2-1, reads NAGVMQNPRHLVRRRGQEARLRCSPMKGHSHVYWYRQLPEEGLKFMVYLQKENIIDESGMPKERFSAEFPKEGPSILRIQQVVRGDSAAYFCASSPVLAGNNEQFFGPGTRLTVL.

This clonotype occurred many times. The chain combines TRBV11-2 with TRBJ1-1; no reliable D call. Germline assignment: CDR1 SGHAT and CDR2 FQNNGV. V dropped 3 bases and J dropped 4 bases, with 15 bases sitting between them. This CDR3 is 15 amino acids long. The CDR3 sequence is CASSLLGPALTEAFF. As DNA, the CDR3 is TGTGCCAGCAGCTTGTTAGGTCCAGCCCTCACTGAAGCTTTCTTT.

The chain recombines TRBV9 with TRBJ2-2; 7 bases map to TRBD2. This CDR3 is built from 15 residues. CDR1 and CDR2 from the germline V gene are SGDLS and YYNGEE. The ends lost 2 bases at V and 4 bases at J; junction bases unmatched: 5. CDR3 region: CASSVRGRGTGELFF. The CDR3 region has the DNA TGTGCCAGCAGCGTCCGTGGGAGGGGCACCGGGGAGCTGTTTTTT.

This clonotype was seen at least ten times. J is TRBJ2-1 and V is TRBV5-1, with TRBD2 identical over 9 bases. V lost 2 bases and J lost 8; bases outside the gene matches: 11. This CDR3 comprises 16 residues. Germline values: CDR1 SGHRS, CDR2 YFSETQ. The CDR3 sequence: CASSFPASGISDEQFF. The DNA for the CDR3 is TGCGCCAGCAGCTTCCCTGCTAGCGGGATTAGCGATGAGCAGTTCTTC.

This clonotype was counted only a few times. V gene TRBV28 combines with J gene TRBJ2-3; 12 bases fit TRBD2. This CDR3 spans 15 amino acids. Germline CDR1 MDHEN, CDR2 SYDVKM. V shed 4 bases and J 8 bases; nucleotides not matched to a gene: 7. DNA of the CDR3: TGTGCCAGCAGTTCGACTAGCGGGAGTCGGGTTACGCAGTATTTT. This encodes CASSSTSGSRVTQYF.

This clonotype was counted a few times. This chain joins TRBV27 and TRBJ2-5, with D perhaps matching TRBD1 (5 bases). The CDR3 extends over 13 amino acids. V was cut by 5 bases and J by 4 bases, with 11 bases left in between. CDR1 and CDR2 (germline): MNHEY, SMNVEV (reference sequence). CDR3 in DNA: TGTGCCAGCAGTGATGTTAGGGGAGAGACCCAGTACTTC. Protein: CASSDVRGETQYF.

This clonotype came up a few times. The genes are TRBV28 and TRBJ2-1, with D hard to call. The CDR3 contains 13 residues. Trimming removed 3 bases from V and 10 bases from J, with 13 bases in between. CDR1 MDHEN and CDR2 SYDVKM come from the germline V gene. For the CDR3, the DNA is TGTGCCAGCAGTTTGGGTCATCTAGAAGAGCAGTTCTTC. Protein product: CASSLGHLEEQFF.

Details on this clonotype: The junction does not match germline at one end; this may be a read error. The gene calls are TRBV30 and TRBJ2-4; D might be TRBD1 (5 bases). There are 14 residues in the CDR3. The germline V gene encodes CDR1 GTSNPN and CDR2 SVGIG (reference sequence). Here the CDR3 reads CAWSGGWGQNIQCF. The CDR3, as DNA: TGTGCCTGGAGTGGCGGATGGGGCCAAAACATTCAGTGCTTC.

The rearrangement links TRBV6-9 to TRBJ2-7; 7 positions match TRBD1. Germline trimming cut 7 bases from V and 3 bases from J; bases unmatched to any gene: 6. Germline V CDR1 and CDR2: MNHGY, SVAAGI. CDR3 length: 13 residues. The CDR3, as DNA: TGTGCCAGCACCGCGACAGGGTACTACGAGCAGTACTTC. This gives the protein CASTATGYYEQYF.

A few counts support this clonotype. The chain combines TRBV7-2 with TRBJ2-1; a weak D match, TRBD2 (6 bases). The CDR3 has 16 residues. The V end was cut by 5 bases, the J end by 0 bases, with 14 bases between. The germline V gene encodes CDR1 SGHTA and CDR2 FQGNSA. In nucleotides, the CDR3 is TGTGCCAGCAGCCCGCGCCGGGGGAGCTCCTACAATGAGCAGTTCTTC. This encodes CASSPRRGSSYNEQFF.

Details on this clonotype: A much larger clone differs from this one at a single base, so this may be a read error. The chain couples TRBV6-1 to TRBJ2-1, with a tentative D call TRBD1 (6 bases). The CDR3 is 16 amino acids. Germline CDR1 MNHNS, CDR2 SASEGT. The CDR3 DNA reads TGTGCCTGCAGTATGGACAGTCCCCCGATCAGCAATGAGCAGTTCTTC. This gives the protein CACSMDSPPISNEQFF.

The chain combines TRBV19 with TRBJ2-1; 11 bases line up with TRBD2. CDR3 length: 15 residues. Trimming at V came to 7 bases and at J to 7 bases, leaving 9 bases not matched to a gene. In germline, CDR1 is LNHDA, CDR2 SQIVND (reference sequence). This CDR3 is CASNALAGGNNEQFF. Here the CDR3 DNA reads TGTGCCAGTAACGCCCTAGCGGGAGGAAATAATGAGCAGTTCTTC.

This CDR3 is CASSRMPFGRGTEAFF. The CDR3 bases are TGTGCCAGCAGCAGAATGCCATTCGGTCGTGGCACTGAAGCTTTCTTT. V and J are TRBV11-2 and TRBJ1-1, with no clear D. In germline, CDR1 is SGHAT, CDR2 FQNNGV. V was clipped by 5 bases and J by 4 bases, with 20 bases between them. The CDR3 consists of 16 residues. Filled out from reference TRBV11-2 and TRBJ1-1, the complete variable domain reads EAGVAQSPRYKIIEKRQSVAFWCNPISGHATLYWYQQILGQGPKLLIQFQNNGVVDDSQLPKDRFSAERLKGVDSTLKIQPAKLEDSAVYLCASSRMPFGRGTEAFFGQGTRLTVV.

The CDR3 nucleotides read TGTGCCACCAGCAGAGATCGCACAGCTTATTCAACTAATGAAAAACTGTTTTTT. Protein product: CATSRDRTAYSTNEKLFF. The V call is TRBV15, the J call TRBJ1-4; no reliable D call. This CDR3 is 18 amino acids long. Germline V gene lookup returns CDR1 LNHNV and CDR2 YYDKDF (reference sequence). Trimming took off 0 bases at V and 0 bases at J, with 14 bases between the two ends.